This T cell receptor beta chain was sequenced during a study of cytomegalovirus exposure and HLA in healthy donors. Study-level results: For most TCR sequences rarity was the rule, although some public TCRs occurred in many donors. Altogether, about 160 TCR beta chains were recorded as cytomegalovirus-associated. Sequencing depth across donors, presence/absence analyses assumed, was roughly uniform.

This clone was detected once. Its antigen is still unknown. V trimming: 1 base; J trimming: 2 bases; junction bases outside the gene matches: 8. The germline CDR1 and CDR2 sequences are SSHAT and FNYEAQ (reference sequence). The CDR3 loop spans 17 amino acids. Donors were nominally healthy when sampled, though unrecorded immune exposures were likely. Both 60 Vbeta primers and 13 Jbeta primers went into the PCR. Some clones are missing from TCRdb's copy, which holds only in-frame ones; the method was immunoSEQ multiplex PCR. The sample consists of 200,000 or so clones, approximately 80% of them appearing once.

Sequencing was carried out using PBMCs. The origin of this receptor is a girl aged 2 to 9 in good health and CMV-seronegative. This rearrangement joins TRBV7-7 to TRBJ2-5, with TRBD2 identical over 9 bases. The CDR3 spells CASSLGFSGGLQETQYF. CDR3 sequence (DNA): TGTGCCAGCAGCTTAGGTTTTAGCGGGGGACTTCAAGAGACCCAGTACTTC.